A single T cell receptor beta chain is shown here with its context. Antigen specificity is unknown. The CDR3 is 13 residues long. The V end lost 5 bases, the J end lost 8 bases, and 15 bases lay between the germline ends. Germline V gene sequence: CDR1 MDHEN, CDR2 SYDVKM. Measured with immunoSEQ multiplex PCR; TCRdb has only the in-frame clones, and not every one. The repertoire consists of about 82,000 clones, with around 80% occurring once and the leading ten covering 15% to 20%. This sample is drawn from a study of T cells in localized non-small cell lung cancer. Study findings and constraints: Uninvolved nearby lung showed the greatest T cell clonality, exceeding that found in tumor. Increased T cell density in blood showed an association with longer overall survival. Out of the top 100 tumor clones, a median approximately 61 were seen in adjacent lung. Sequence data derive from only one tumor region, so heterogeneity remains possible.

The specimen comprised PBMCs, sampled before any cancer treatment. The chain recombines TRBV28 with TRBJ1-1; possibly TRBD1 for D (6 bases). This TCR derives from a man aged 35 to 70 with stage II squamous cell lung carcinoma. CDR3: CASSETGTLEAFF. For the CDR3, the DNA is TGTGCCAGCAGTGAAACCGGGACATTGGAAGCTTTCTTT. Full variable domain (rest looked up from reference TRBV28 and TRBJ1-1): DVKVTQSSRYLVKRTGEKVFLECVQDMDHENMFWYRQDPGLGLRLIYFSYDVKMKEKGDIPEGYSVSREKKERFSLILESASTNQTSMYLCASSETGTLEAFFGQGTRLTVV.